This T cell receptor (beta chain) was recorded in a study of blood T cell repertoires in COVID-19. Study context: Nucleic acid was either cDNA or gDNA, and it came from T cells, B-cell-depleted T cells, or PBMCs.

Original processing methods: Cell counts per sample came from amplifying reference gene primers. Measured with immunoSEQ multiplex PCR; TCRdb has only the in-frame clones, and not every one. That table furnishes V, J and clone size, whereas the DNA furnished D and trimming. The sample lists just over 650,000 clones; 75% to 90% were seen once. CDR3 length: 13 residues. Germline loops: CDR1 MGHRA, CDR2 YSYEKL. V was pared by 1 base and J by 4 bases, with 5 bases between. A word on this clone: The identical CDR3 is also encoded by other nucleotide sequences in the sample.

This sequence was found in a woman between 18 and 29 years old with acute or convalescent COVID-19. The genes are TRBV4-1 and TRBJ2-1; D is undetermined. The specimen sequenced was peripheral blood. CDR3 nucleotides: TGCGCCAGCAGCCAAGTATCGTACAATGAGCAGTTCTTC. Its translation: CASSQVSYNEQFF.